This TCR beta chain derives from a study of T cells in Graves' hyperthyroidism and ophthalmopathy. Points from the study as a whole: Stable hyperthyroidism was separated from ophthalmopathy by a model based on 13 V-J features.

Researchers amplified the TCR beta CDR3 regions from RNA transcripts. When the TCR CDR3 underwent first-round RT-PCR, the HTBI primer set was used. TCRdb reanalysed the multiplex PCR reads using MiXCR and keeps one entry per CDR3 protein. Among roughly 570,000 distinct CDR3 sequences, around 46% were seen once, and the ten largest hold 15% to 20%. As for this clonotype: Its antigen is as yet unknown. A much larger clone lies one base from this, so it may be a read error.

The germline V gene has CDR1 MRHNA and CDR2 SNTAGT. V gave up 4 bases and J gave up 4 bases; unmatched junction bases: 6. The CDR3 loop spans 15 amino acids. The material sequenced was peripheral blood or thyroid tissue (not recorded which). The chain carries TRBV6-4 and TRBJ2-2; 7 positions match TRBD2. The TCR originated in an adult woman with Graves' disease, either hyperthyroidism or ophthalmopathy (not recorded which). The DNA of the CDR3 is TGTGCCAGCAGTGGGGAGGGAGAGAGCACCGGGGAGCTGTTTTTT. As protein: CASSGEGESTGELFF.